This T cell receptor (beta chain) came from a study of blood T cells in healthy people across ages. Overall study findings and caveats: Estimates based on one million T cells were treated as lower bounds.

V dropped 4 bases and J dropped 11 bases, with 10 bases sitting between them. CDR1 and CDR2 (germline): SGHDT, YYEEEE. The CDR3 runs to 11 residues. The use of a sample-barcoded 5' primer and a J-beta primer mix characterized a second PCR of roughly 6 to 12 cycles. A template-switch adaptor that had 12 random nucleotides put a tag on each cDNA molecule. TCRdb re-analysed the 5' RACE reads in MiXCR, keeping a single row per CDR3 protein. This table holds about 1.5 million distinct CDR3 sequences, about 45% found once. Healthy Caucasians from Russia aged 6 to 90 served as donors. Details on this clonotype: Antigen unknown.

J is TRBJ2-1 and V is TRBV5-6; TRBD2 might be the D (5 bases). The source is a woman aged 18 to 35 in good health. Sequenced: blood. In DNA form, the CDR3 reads TGTGCCAGCAGCGGCCGGGGTCAGCAGTTCTTC. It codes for CASSGRGQQFF. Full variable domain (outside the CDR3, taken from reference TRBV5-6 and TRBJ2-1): DAGVTQSPTHLIKTRGQQVTLRCSPKSGHDTVSWYQQALGQGPQFIFQYYEEEERQRGNFPDRFSGHQFPNYSSELNVNALLLGDSALYLCASSGRGQQFFGPGTRLTVL.